This TCR beta chain emerged from a study of spatial heterogeneity in lung cancer. Time point described: sample taken at primary tumor resection. Samples were donated by 72 untreated early-stage non-small cell lung cancer patients. TCRdb fed the 5' RACE reads into MiXCR, producing one record per CDR3 protein. Of under 25,000 distinct CDR3 sequences in the sample, roughly 7% were seen once. This CDR3 region has 15 residues. In germline, CDR1 is SGHRS, CDR2 YFSETQ. V lost 0 bases to trimming and J lost 0 bases, with 9 bases between them. This clonotype occurred many times. The source material was PBMCs, sampled at surgery. J is TRBJ1-2 and V is TRBV5-1; TRBD1 might be the D (6 bases). This TCR derives from a male donor with early-stage non-small cell lung cancer. The CDR3 sequence: CASSLVQGANYGYTF. The CDR3 DNA reads TGCGCCAGCAGCTTGGTACAGGGAGCTAACTATGGCTACACCTTC.